A single sample gave rise to the 18 T cell receptor beta chains below, sequenced in a study of blood T cells in healthy people across ages. It was with a sample-barcoded 5' primer and a J-beta primer mix that a second PCR of about 7 to 12 cycles was run. TCRdb fed the 5' RACE reads into MiXCR, producing one record per CDR3 protein. The sample gives about 600,000 distinct CDR3 sequences, 40% to 55% of which show up once; 20% to 25% is in the top ten. Sequencing used blood. Source of these receptors: a man older than 75 in good health.

There are many counts of this clonotype. The chain uses TRBV20-1 and TRBJ2-3, with 9 bases fitting TRBD2. The CDR3 is 15 amino acids. Germline trimming cut 0 bases from V and 1 base from J; bases unmatched to any gene: 2. Germline CDR1 DFQATT, CDR2 SNEGSKA (reference sequence). CDR3 DNA sequence: TGCAGTGCTAGAGACGCTAGCGGGGGCACAGATACGCAGTATTTT. It is translated as CSARDASGGTDTQYF.

This clonotype showed up just a few times. The gene calls are TRBV10-3 and TRBJ2-7, with TRBD1 matching 9 bases. V lost 4 bases and J lost 0; bases outside the gene matches: 4. The CDR3 is 15 residues long. Germline values: CDR1 ENHRY, CDR2 SYGVKD. The CDR3 DNA reads as TGTGCCATCAGTGGGCCGGGACAGGGCTCCTACGAGCAGTACTTC. Translation: CAISGPGQGSYEQYF.

The chain uses TRBV5-1 and TRBJ2-7, with D possibly called TRBD1 or TRBD2 (5 bases each). The CDR3 is 13 residues long. In germline, CDR1 is SGHRS, CDR2 YFSETQ. The V end was cut by 4 bases, the J end by 12 bases, with 20 bases between. The CDR3 DNA reads TGCGCCAGCAGCGTTAGGGACCTCCCGTACCCGTACTTC. It specifies CASSVRDLPYPYF.

J is TRBJ2-7 and V is TRBV28, with a tentative D call TRBD1 (6 bases). Germline V gene data show CDR1 as MDHEN and CDR2 as SYDVKM. This CDR3 has 11 amino acids. Trimming left V 9 bases short and J 6 bases short, with 12 bases between. The DNA for the CDR3 is TGTGCCAGTCAGGGGCCTTTCGAGCAGTACTTC. This translates into CASQGPFEQYF.

This rearrangement joins TRBV7-2 to TRBJ1-4; D ambiguous. V was cut by 2 bases and J by 8 bases, with 12 bases left in between. Germline assignment: CDR1 SGHTA and CDR2 FQGNSA. This CDR3 contains 14 residues. DNA for the CDR3: TGTGCCAGCAGCTTATCTGCAGAAAGGGAAAAACTGTTTTTT. Translated, it gives CASSLSAEREKLFF.

The rearrangement uses TRBV29-1 and TRBJ1-1, with TRBD1 identical over 7 bases. CDR1 is SQVTM, CDR2 ANQGSEA, per germline. This CDR3 region has 12 residues. V shed 5 bases and J 3 bases; nucleotides not matched to a gene: 3. The CDR3 region is CSVRGPDTEAFF. The DNA for the CDR3 is TGCAGCGTTAGGGGGCCGGACACTGAAGCTTTCTTT.

This clonotype was counted between two and nine times. The V call is TRBV20-1, the J call TRBJ2-5; 11 nucleotides align to TRBD1. V trimming: 1 base; J trimming: 5 bases; junction bases outside the gene matches: 6. CDR1 is DFQATT and CDR2 is SNEGSKA in the germline V gene (reference sequence). The CDR3 length is 15 residues. The chain's CDR3 is CSARAGTGGSETQYF. In nucleotides, the CDR3 is TGCAGTGCTAGAGCCGGGACAGGGGGTTCTGAGACCCAGTACTTC.

The chain carries TRBV9 and TRBJ1-1, with no clear D. The length of the CDR3 is 13 residues. CDR1 and CDR2 from the germline V gene are SGDLS and YYNGEE. V lost 4 bases and J lost 8, with 15 bases in between. Here the CDR3 DNA reads TGTGCCAGCAGCCAGCGACCGCTTGAAGAAGCTTTCTTT. This gives the protein CASSQRPLEEAFF.

This clonotype was detected a few times. The chain's CDR3 is CASSGLGIDTQYF. Written as DNA, the CDR3 is TGTGCCAGCAGTGGATTAGGGATAGATACGCAGTATTTT. The chain combines TRBV2 with TRBJ2-3; D is uncertain. From germline, CDR1 is SNHLY and CDR2 FYNNEI. Trimming pared 4 bases from V and 5 bases from J, leaving 10 bases between. The CDR3 runs 13 residues.

V is TRBV20-1 and J is TRBJ2-7, with TRBD2 matching 7 bases. The V gene end was trimmed by 5 bases and the J gene end by 6 bases; junction bases not matched to a gene: 10. The CDR3 sequence is 13 residues long. The germline V gene has CDR1 DFQATT and CDR2 SNEGSKA (reference sequence). CDR3 residues: CSAPSGLPLEQYF. The CDR3 DNA reads as TGCAGTGCTCCCTCGGGACTACCCCTCGAGCAGTACTTC.

This chain links TRBV30 with TRBJ1-2; perhaps TRBD1 as D (5 bases). This CDR3 contains 16 residues. Germline-derived CDR1 and CDR2 are GTSNPN and SVGIG (reference sequence). V shed 4 bases and J shed 0 bases, with 18 bases lying between them. CDR3 sequence reads: CAWTPKGTEANYGYTF. DNA for the CDR3: TGTGCCTGGACCCCCAAAGGGACGGAGGCTAACTATGGCTACACCTTC.

Written as DNA, the CDR3 is TGTGCCAGCAGCTTAGGGCAGGGGTCGGACATTCAGTACTTC. It encodes CASSLGQGSDIQYF. This rearrangement joins TRBV7-2 to TRBJ2-7; possibly TRBD1 for D (6 bases). Gene TRBJ2-4 matches the end of the DNA better, so the J call may be wrong. This CDR3 has 14 residues. Germline values: CDR1 SGHTA, CDR2 FQGNSA.

The gene calls are TRBV10-3 and TRBJ2-7; tentative D call: TRBD1 (7 bases). Trimming took 7 bases from V and 5 from J, leaving 12 bases between them. Germline CDR1 ENHRY, CDR2 SYGVKD. This CDR3 is 12 amino acids long. The chain's CDR3 is CAITQGGNEQYF. The DNA of the CDR3 is TGTGCCATCACCCAGGGGGGCAACGAGCAGTACTTC.

This CDR3 reads CSAISGRAGNEQFF. The CDR3, as DNA: TGCAGTGCTATTAGCGGGAGGGCAGGCAATGAGCAGTTCTTC. V is TRBV20-1 and J is TRBJ2-1; 11 nucleotides match TRBD2. CDR1 DFQATT and CDR2 SNEGSKA come from the germline V gene (reference sequence). With V trimmed by 4 bases and J by 6 bases, 5 bases remained unmatched. The CDR3 has 14 amino acids.

The V call is TRBV11-2, the J call TRBJ2-6, with TRBD1 matching over 9 bases. This CDR3 has 22 residues. Losses at the gene ends were 8 bases for V and 0 bases for J; bases not matched to a gene: 23. CDR1 and CDR2 from the germline V gene are SGHAT and FQNNGV. The chain's CDR3 is CASQRRTRSPGQGDSGANVLTF. In nucleotides, the CDR3 is TGTGCCAGCCAACGACGGACCCGCTCACCGGGACAGGGCGACTCTGGGGCCAACGTCCTGACTTTC. Complete variable domain (other parts from reference TRBV11-2 and TRBJ2-6): EAGVAQSPRYKIIEKRQSVAFWCNPISGHATLYWYQQILGQGPKLLIQFQNNGVVDDSQLPKDRFSAERLKGVDSTLKIQPAKLEDSAVYLCASQRRTRSPGQGDSGANVLTFGAGSRLTVL.

This clonotype was found a few times. A read error may explain this, as a much larger clone is one base away. This chain uses TRBV6-6 with TRBJ2-7; 8 bases fit TRBD1. This CDR3 is built from 15 residues. Germline V CDR1 and CDR2: MNHNY, SVGAGI (reference sequence). V was clipped by 2 bases and J by 6 bases; unmatched bases: 9. The CDR3: CASSYAGQDLGEQYF. The CDR3 DNA is TGTGCCAGCAGTTACGCGGGACAGGACCTCGGCGAGCAGTACTTC.

The genes are TRBV7-3 and TRBJ1-2; D is ambiguous. CDR3 length: 14 residues. Deletions cut 3 bases from V and 8 bases from J, with 16 bases between. Germline CDR1 is SGHTA and CDR2 is FQGTGA. DNA for the CDR3: TGTGCCAGCAGCTTTACTCACGAGGGTGGCGGCTACACCTTC. As protein: CASSFTHEGGGYTF.

CDR3 amino acids: CATSDGGGQTDTQYF. The CDR3, as DNA: TGTGCCACCAGTGATGGCGGGGGGCAGACAGATACGCAGTATTTT. The rearrangement joins TRBV24-1 to TRBJ2-3, with 8 positions matching TRBD2. The CDR3 covers 15 residues. The germline V gene encodes CDR1 KGHDR and CDR2 SFDVKD. J was trimmed by 3 bases and V by 3 bases; bases with no gene match: 4.